These T cell receptor beta chains were read from a single sample in a study of T cell responses to AZD1222 COVID-19 vaccine. The assay was immunoSEQ multiplex PCR, and TCRdb's table has in-frame clones only and misses some. The repertoire holds under 300,000 clones, over 90% seen once, with roughly 0.6% in the top ten. Sequenced here: peripheral blood, sampled on day 0 of AZD1222 vaccination. Receptors were obtained from an adult in good health. The CDR3 runs from the conserved cysteine through the conserved F or W. The D gene is left open where the match is weak. Only part of the rows carry a size: once, few, many, or a class if the clone is expanded.

d_gene	v_gene	j_gene	abundance	CDR3aa	CDR3nt
TRBD1	TRBV6-4	TRBJ1-2	once	CASRPSGGQGSGGYTF	TGTGCCAGCCGTCCTTCCGGGGGACAGGGTTCGGGAGGCTACACCTTC
-	TRBV28	TRBJ1-5	-	CASTTNQPQHF	TGTGCCAGCACGACGAATCAGCCCCAGCATTTT
-	TRBV2	TRBJ1-2	-	CASSEVSRSTGYTF	TGTGCCAGCAGTGAAGTCTCCCGTTCTACCGGCTACACCTTC
-	TRBV28	TRBJ2-7	once	CASSFGHNPYEQYF	TGTGCCAGCAGTTTCGGGCACAATCCCTACGAGCAGTACTTC
TRBD1	TRBV19	TRBJ1-5	-	CASSIDRETQPQHF	TGTGCCAGTAGTATCGACAGGGAAACCCAGCCCCAGCATTTT
TRBD1	TRBV11-2	TRBJ2-7	-	CASSTRWDSYEQYF	TGTGCCAGCAGCACTAGGTGGGACAGCTACGAGCAGTACTTC
-	TRBV19	TRBJ2-5	-	CASSIDLRGLRRETQYF	TGTGCCAGTAGTATAGATTTGAGGGGCCTCCGGAGGGAGACCCAGTACTTC
-	TRBV15	TRBJ2-7	-	CATSGGHRSYEQYF	TGTGCCACCAGCGGAGGGCACCGCTCCTACGAGCAGTACTTC
TRBD2	TRBV7-2	TRBJ2-5	once	CASSTWTRGETQYF	TGTGCCAGCAGCACCTGGACTAGGGGAGAGACCCAGTACTTC
-	TRBV7-2	TRBJ2-1	-	CASSLDQSPNNEQFF	TGTGCCAGCAGCTTAGATCAGTCACCCAACAATGAGCAGTTCTTC
-	TRBV25-1	TRBJ1-2	-	CASSSGANYGYTF	TGTGCCAGCAGTTCGGGGGCTAACTATGGCTACACCTTC
-	TRBV11-3	TRBJ1-5	-	CASSHRVKCWEGNQPQHF	TGTGCCAGCAGCCATCGCGTAAAGTGTTGGGAAGGGAATCAGCCCCAGCATTTT
TRBD2	TRBV2	TRBJ2-7	-	CASTFGTSPYEQYF	TGTGCCAGCACCTTCGGGACTAGTCCCTACGAGCAGTACTTC
TRBD1	TRBV28	TRBJ2-3	-	CASRGTDLDTQYF	TGTGCCAGCAGGGGGACAGACTTGGATACGCAGTATTTT
-	TRBV28	TRBJ1-3	-	CASSSQPPGISGNTIYF	TGTGCCAGCAGTTCGCAGCCACCAGGGATCTCTGGAAACACCATATATTTT
TRBD1	TRBV2	TRBJ1-5	-	CASSVQGIQPQHF	TGTGCCAGCAGTGTACAGGGGATTCAGCCCCAGCATTTT
TRBD1	TRBV7-9	TRBJ2-5	-	CASSPPRTGGETQYF	TGTGCCAGCAGCCCACCCAGGACAGGAGGAGAGACCCAGTACTTC
TRBD1	TRBV14	TRBJ1-4	-	CASSLLQGINEKLFF	TGTGCCAGCAGCCTTCTACAGGGGATAAATGAAAAACTGTTTTTT
TRBD1	TRBV29-1	TRBJ1-3	few	CSARQGRNTIYF	TGCAGCGCCAGACAGGGTCGAAACACCATATATTTT
TRBD1	TRBV9	TRBJ1-1	-	CASSGPGQGVTEAFF	TGTGCCAGCAGCGGGCCGGGACAGGGGGTCACTGAAGCTTTCTTT
TRBD1	TRBV27	TRBJ2-7	-	CASSSGTGYDEQYF	TGTGCCAGCAGCTCCGGGACAGGGTATGACGAGCAGTACTTC
-	TRBV28	TRBJ1-5	-	CASKLGGGSSQPQHF	TGTGCCAGCAAATTGGGGGGAGGGTCTAGTCAGCCCCAGCATTTT
-	TRBV19	TRBJ2-5	-	CASSITGTETQYF	TGTGCCAGTAGTATTACCGGGACCGAGACCCAGTACTTC
-	TRBV12-2	TRBJ2-7	-	CASRHKWTGTEQYF	TGTGCAAGTCGCCACAAGTGGACAGGGACCGAGCAGTACTTC
TRBD1	TRBV10-3	TRBJ1-2	-	CAIREGTGEARAYGYTF	TGTGCCATCCGGGAGGGGACAGGGGAGGCAAGAGCCTATGGCTACACCTTC
TRBD1	TRBV7-2	TRBJ1-2	-	CASSSGGAGAVGYTF	TGTGCCAGCAGCTCAGGGGGCGCGGGAGCGGTAGGCTACACCTTC
-	TRBV3-1/TRBV3-2	TRBJ1-5	-	CASSQDKGNQPQHF	TGTGCCAGCAGCCAAGATAAAGGGAATCAGCCCCAGCATTTT
-	TRBV5-1	TRBJ1-1	-	CASSLVRDQTNTEAFF	TGCGCCAGCAGCTTGGTGCGGGACCAGACGAACACTGAAGCTTTCTTT
TRBD1	TRBV7-9	TRBJ2-1	-	CASRGQAPNPSSYNEQFF	TGTGCCAGCAGGGGACAGGCCCCTAACCCTAGCTCCTACAATGAGCAGTTCTTC
-	TRBV3-1/TRBV3-2	TRBJ1-2	-	CASSPGPRVYGYTF	TGTGCCAGCAGCCCGGGACCGCGGGTGTATGGCTACACCTTC
-	TRBV7-2	TRBJ2-3	-	CASSPLTGSTDTQYF	TGTGCCAGCAGCCCTTTGACGGGTTCCACAGATACGCAGTATTTT
-	TRBV19	TRBJ1-5	-	CASSKSNSNQPQHF	TGTGCCAGTAGTAAGAGTAATAGCAATCAGCCCCAGCATTTT
-	TRBV6-6	TRBJ1-5	-	CASRGSHQPQHF	TGTGCCAGTAGGGGGTCACATCAGCCCCAGCATTTT
-	TRBV9	TRBJ1-5	few	CASSVEGLSNQPQHF	TGTGCCAGCAGCGTAGAAGGGCTTAGCAATCAGCCCCAGCATTTT
-	TRBV10-3	TRBJ2-3	-	CAISPSVDTQYF	TGTGCCATCAGTCCCTCGGTAGATACGCAGTATTTT
-	TRBV6-2/TRBV6-3	TRBJ2-6	-	CASSPRNSGANVLTF	TGTGCCAGCAGTCCCCGAAACTCTGGGGCCAACGTCCTGACTTTC
-	TRBV19	TRBJ1-4	-	CASSRGTNEKLFF	TGTGCCAGTAGTCGGGGGACTAATGAAAAACTGTTTTTT
TRBD2	TRBV20-1	TRBJ2-1	-	CSASKTSGVNEQFF	TGCAGTGCTAGTAAAACTAGCGGGGTTAATGAGCAGTTCTTC
TRBD1	TRBV6-5	TRBJ1-1	-	CASSQLRGPGTEAFF	TGTGCCAGCAGTCAACTCAGGGGGCCGGGCACTGAAGCTTTCTTT
TRBD1	TRBV29-1	TRBJ1-2	-	CSVPKTTGQSGGYTF	TGCAGCGTCCCGAAAACGACAGGGCAAAGTGGGGGCTACACCTTC
-	TRBV5-4	TRBJ2-7	few	CASSSQGAAYEQYF	TGTGCCAGCAGCTCACAGGGAGCGGCCTACGAGCAGTACTTC
-	TRBV5-6	TRBJ2-7	-	CASSFRPSEQYF	TGTGCCAGCAGCTTCAGACCATCCGAGCAGTACTTC
TRBD2	TRBV3-1/TRBV3-2	TRBJ2-1	-	CASSPNSGGVPYNEQFF	TGTGCCAGCAGCCCTAATAGCGGGGGGGTTCCCTACAATGAGCAGTTCTTC
TRBD2	TRBV6-1	TRBJ2-7	-	CASSATSGRSSYEQYF	TGTGCCAGCAGTGCAACTAGCGGGAGGAGCTCCTACGAGCAGTACTTC
TRBD1	TRBV4-1	TRBJ1-6	-	CASSQQTGGFSPLHF	TGCGCCAGCAGCCAGCAGACAGGGGGCTTTTCACCCCTCCACTTT
TRBD1	TRBV27	TRBJ2-7	-	CASSFTGDYEQYF	TGTGCCAGCAGTTTTACAGGGGACTACGAGCAGTACTTC
-	TRBV6-5	TRBJ2-3	-	CASSYVGTDTQYF	TGTGCCAGCAGTTACGTGGGGACAGATACGCAGTATTTT
-	TRBV10-3	TRBJ1-1	-	CAISEDGTANTEAFF	TGTGCCATCAGTGAGGACGGGACTGCAAACACTGAAGCTTTCTTT
-	TRBV5-6	TRBJ2-7	-	CASSPSPGRLYEQYF	TGTGCCAGCAGCCCCTCCCCCGGACGGCTCTACGAGCAGTACTTC
-	TRBV6-5	TRBJ1-1	-	CASRGTPNTEAFF	TGTGCCAGCAGAGGGACACCGAACACTGAAGCTTTCTTT
TRBD1	TRBV11-1	TRBJ2-7	-	CASSFQGDYEQYF	TGTGCCAGCAGCTTTCAGGGGGACTACGAGCAGTACTTC
-	TRBV28	TRBJ1-5	-	CASSRPLLNQPQHF	TGTGCCAGCAGTCGACCACTCCTCAATCAGCCCCAGCATTTT
-	TRBV7-7	TRBJ1-5	few	CASSLGFGQPQHF	TGTGCTAGCAGCTTAGGGTTCGGCCAGCCCCAGCATTTT